Listed below are T cell receptor beta chains from one sample, sequenced in a study of blood T cell repertoires in COVID-19. Method: immunoSEQ multiplex PCR; TCRdb's copy keeps in-frame clones and lacks some. Here the sample spans some 110,000 clones, 90% to 95% being singletons. The sequencing sample was made of peripheral blood. These TCRs come from a man aged 45-65 years with COVID-19, enrolled during active disease. CDR3s include the opening cysteine and the closing phenylalanine or tryptophan. The order of the fields is J gene, V gene, D gene, clone size, CDR3 DNA, CDR3 protein. The D gene is left open where the match is weak. Clone size is stated in some rows and not others, as once, few, many or a class when expanded.

J gene: TRBJ2-6
V gene: TRBV19
D gene: TRBD1
clone size: .
CDR3 DNA: TGTGCCAGTGGGAACAGGGGGCTGTCTGGGGCCAACGTCCTGACTTTC
CDR3 protein: CASGNRGLSGANVLTF

J gene: TRBJ2-5
V gene: TRBV18
D gene: TRBD1
clone size: once
CDR3 DNA: TGTGCCAGCTCACCACCATCTGGACAGGGGCTGGGAGAGACCCAGTACTTC
CDR3 protein: CASSPPSGQGLGETQYF

J gene: TRBJ1-5
V gene: TRBV6-5
D gene: .
clone size: .
CDR3 DNA: TGTGCCAGCTCTCCCCTTGCGAGCAATCAGCCCCAGCATTTT
CDR3 protein: CASSPLASNQPQHF

J gene: TRBJ2-7
V gene: TRBV5-1
D gene: TRBD1
clone size: .
CDR3 DNA: TGCGCCAGCAGCTTGCCGGGACAGGGGGCAGGGCAGTACTTC
CDR3 protein: CASSLPGQGAGQYF

J gene: TRBJ2-1
V gene: TRBV4-1
D gene: TRBD2
clone size: once
CDR3 DNA: TGCGCCAGCAGCTCCGGACTAGCGGCTTACAATGAGCAGTTCTTC
CDR3 protein: CASSSGLAAYNEQFF

J gene: TRBJ1-4
V gene: TRBV4-1
D gene: .
clone size: .
CDR3 DNA: TGCGCCAGCAGCCAAGATTACACAGCCGAAAAACTGTTTTTT
CDR3 protein: CASSQDYTAEKLFF

J gene: TRBJ2-3
V gene: TRBV21-1
D gene: .
clone size: .
CDR3 DNA: TGTGCCAGCAGCATCCGGACTAAGACGCAGTATTTT
CDR3 protein: CASSIRTKTQYF

J gene: TRBJ2-1
V gene: TRBV4-3
D gene: TRBD2
clone size: .
CDR3 DNA: TGCGCCAGCAGCCAAGATCCCCTGGCTAGCGGGGCTGAGCAGTTCTTC
CDR3 protein: CASSQDPLASGAEQFF

J gene: TRBJ2-7
V gene: TRBV11-2
D gene: .
clone size: .
CDR3 DNA: TGTGCCAGCAGCTTAGAAACAGGTGCCTACGAGCAGTACTTC
CDR3 protein: CASSLETGAYEQYF

J gene: TRBJ2-2
V gene: TRBV12-3/TRBV12-4
D gene: .
clone size: .
CDR3 DNA: TGTGCCAGCAGTTTGGCCAATCGGGAGCTGTTTTTT
CDR3 protein: CASSLANRELFF

J gene: TRBJ2-3
V gene: TRBV7-3
D gene: .
clone size: .
CDR3 DNA: TGTGCCAGCAGCTTAACGTTGGGGGGAACGCAGTATTTT
CDR3 protein: CASSLTLGGTQYF

J gene: TRBJ2-1
V gene: TRBV28
D gene: .
clone size: .
CDR3 DNA: TGTGCCAGCAGTTTATCGTTAGCGGTCTACAATGAGCAGTTCTTC
CDR3 protein: CASSLSLAVYNEQFF

J gene: TRBJ2-1
V gene: TRBV11-2
D gene: TRBD1
clone size: .
CDR3 DNA: TGTGCCAGCAGCTTAGTCAGGGGGCTAGGCAATGAGCAGTTCTTC
CDR3 protein: CASSLVRGLGNEQFF

J gene: TRBJ2-1
V gene: TRBV10-3
D gene: .
clone size: .
CDR3 DNA: TGTGCCATCAGTGAGGGTGAAAGCCATGCGAATATTGACTCCTACAATGAGCAGTTCTTC
CDR3 protein: CAISEGESHANIDSYNEQFF

J gene: TRBJ1-3
V gene: TRBV5-6
D gene: .
clone size: .
CDR3 DNA: TGTGCCAGCAGCCCGTTGCAGGGATCTGGAAACACCATATATTTT
CDR3 protein: CASSPLQGSGNTIYF

J gene: TRBJ2-7
V gene: TRBV28
D gene: .
clone size: .
CDR3 DNA: TGTGCCAGCAGAAAGACAAGCGGTAGCCGCTCCTACGAGCAGTACTTC
CDR3 protein: CASRKTSGSRSYEQYF

J gene: TRBJ2-1
V gene: TRBV4-2
D gene: TRBD2
clone size: once
CDR3 DNA: TGTGCCAGCAGCCAATTCCTGGGACTAGCGGGTCGTTGGTATGAGCAGTTCTTC
CDR3 protein: CASSQFLGLAGRWYEQFF

J gene: TRBJ2-3
V gene: TRBV27
D gene: TRBD2
clone size: .
CDR3 DNA: TGTGCCAGCAGTTCTAGGACTAGCGGGTATAGCACAGATACGCAGTATTTT
CDR3 protein: CASSSRTSGYSTDTQYF

J gene: TRBJ1-5
V gene: TRBV29-1
D gene: .
clone size: .
CDR3 DNA: TGCAGCGTTTTGGGTAGCCAGCCCCAGCATTTT
CDR3 protein: CSVLGSQPQHF

J gene: TRBJ2-5
V gene: TRBV21-1
D gene: .
clone size: .
CDR3 DNA: TGTGCCAGCAGCGAACTAGCGGGAAGGGAGACCCAGTACTTC
CDR3 protein: CASSELAGRETQYF

J gene: TRBJ1-2
V gene: TRBV9
D gene: .
clone size: .
CDR3 DNA: TGTGCCAGCAGCGTAGGGGTCCCCGCGGCTATCGGCTACACCTTC
CDR3 protein: CASSVGVPAAIGYTF

J gene: TRBJ1-1
V gene: TRBV4-1
D gene: .
clone size: .
CDR3 DNA: TGCGCCAGCAGCCCTCCCCGGGAGCACACTGAAGCTTTCTTT
CDR3 protein: CASSPPREHTEAFF

J gene: TRBJ1-1
V gene: TRBV11-3
D gene: .
clone size: .
CDR3 DNA: TGTGCCAGCCCCTTAAACACTGAAGCTTTCTTT
CDR3 protein: CASPLNTEAFF

J gene: TRBJ1-1
V gene: TRBV1
D gene: .
clone size: once
CDR3 DNA: TGCACCAGGGGGACAGGCCACACTGAAGCTTTCTTT
CDR3 protein: CTRGTGHTEAFF

J gene: TRBJ2-2
V gene: TRBV5-1
D gene: TRBD1
clone size: .
CDR3 DNA: TGCGCCAGCAGCTTCATCCGACAGGGCGGCACCGGGGAGCTGTTTTTT
CDR3 protein: CASSFIRQGGTGELFF

J gene: TRBJ2-6
V gene: TRBV9
D gene: TRBD1
clone size: .
CDR3 DNA: TGTGCCAGCAGCGTACAAAGACAGGGACGGTCTGGGGCCAACGTCCTGACTTTC
CDR3 protein: CASSVQRQGRSGANVLTF

J gene: TRBJ1-2
V gene: TRBV5-4
D gene: TRBD1
clone size: .
CDR3 DNA: TGTGCCAGCAGCCGGACAGGGGAATATGGCTACACCTTC
CDR3 protein: CASSRTGEYGYTF

J gene: TRBJ1-6
V gene: TRBV24-1
D gene: .
clone size: once
CDR3 DNA: TGTGCCACCAGTGCCAGGGAAGCTTCACCCCTCCACTTT
CDR3 protein: CATSAREASPLHF

J gene: TRBJ1-5
V gene: TRBV18
D gene: .
clone size: medium-sized
CDR3 DNA: TGTGCCAGCTCAGAGGGGCGGGAAAAGAGCAATCAGCCCCAGCATTTT
CDR3 protein: CASSEGREKSNQPQHF

J gene: TRBJ1-1
V gene: TRBV9
D gene: TRBD1
clone size: .
CDR3 DNA: TGTGCCAGCAGCGCGACAGGGGCGGCGAACACTGAAGCTTTCTTT
CDR3 protein: CASSATGAANTEAFF

J gene: TRBJ2-2
V gene: TRBV3-1/TRBV3-2
D gene: .
clone size: few
CDR3 DNA: TGTGCCAGCAGCCAAGGACACAACGGCGGGGAGCTGTTTTTT
CDR3 protein: CASSQGHNGGELFF

J gene: TRBJ2-1
V gene: TRBV13
D gene: TRBD2
clone size: .
CDR3 DNA: TGTGCCAGCAGCTTCGAGCGGGGGCCTGGGGATGAGCAGTTCTTC
CDR3 protein: CASSFERGPGDEQFF

J gene: TRBJ1-5
V gene: TRBV19
D gene: .
clone size: once
CDR3 DNA: TGTGCCAGTAGTGTAGGGAGACAGCCCCAGCATTTT
CDR3 protein: CASSVGRQPQHF

J gene: TRBJ1-1
V gene: TRBV3-1/TRBV3-2
D gene: TRBD1
clone size: .
CDR3 DNA: TGTGCCAGCAGCCGAACAGGGGACGAAGCTTTCTTT
CDR3 protein: CASSRTGDEAFF

J gene: TRBJ2-1
V gene: TRBV5-1
D gene: .
clone size: .
CDR3 DNA: TGCGCCAGCAGCTGGAGGGGTGAGCAGTTCTTC
CDR3 protein: CASSWRGEQFF

J gene: TRBJ1-2
V gene: TRBV6-1
D gene: TRBD1
clone size: .
CDR3 DNA: TGTGCCAGCAGTGGCTCACAGGGGGTTTATAACTATGGCTACACCTTC
CDR3 protein: CASSGSQGVYNYGYTF

J gene: TRBJ2-5
V gene: TRBV7-9
D gene: .
clone size: .
CDR3 DNA: TGTGCCAGCAGCTTAGAGGGCGGAGGGGCGAAGACCCAGTACTTC
CDR3 protein: CASSLEGGGAKTQYF

J gene: TRBJ2-3
V gene: TRBV19
D gene: TRBD2
clone size: once
CDR3 DNA: TGTGCCAGTAGTATATTTCCGGGGGGAGATACGCAGTATTTT
CDR3 protein: CASSIFPGGDTQYF

J gene: TRBJ1-5
V gene: TRBV2
D gene: .
clone size: .
CDR3 DNA: TGTGCCAGCAGTCCCAGGGCTCAGCCCCAGCATTTT
CDR3 protein: CASSPRAQPQHF

J gene: TRBJ2-3
V gene: TRBV9
D gene: .
clone size: .
CDR3 DNA: TGTGCCAGCAGCGTAGTGGGACTCACAGATACGCAGTATTTT
CDR3 protein: CASSVVGLTDTQYF

J gene: TRBJ2-1
V gene: TRBV24-1
D gene: TRBD1
clone size: .
CDR3 DNA: TGTGCCACCGCCGGGACAGGGGGCCATACTGAGCAGTTCTTC
CDR3 protein: CATAGTGGHTEQFF

J gene: TRBJ1-1
V gene: TRBV7-9
D gene: .
clone size: once
CDR3 DNA: TGTGCCAGCAGCTTAGGGACGCAGGGGAACACTGAAGCTTTCTTT
CDR3 protein: CASSLGTQGNTEAFF

J gene: TRBJ2-6
V gene: TRBV29-1
D gene: .
clone size: .
CDR3 DNA: TGCAGCGTTGACACTGGGGCCAACGTCCTGACTTTC
CDR3 protein: CSVDTGANVLTF

J gene: TRBJ1-5
V gene: TRBV5-6
D gene: .
clone size: .
CDR3 DNA: TGTGCCAGCAGCTTGGCTCCCGGGGGGAATCAGCCCCAGCATTTT
CDR3 protein: CASSLAPGGNQPQHF

J gene: TRBJ1-1
V gene: TRBV9
D gene: .
clone size: .
CDR3 DNA: TGTGCCAGCAGCCCCGATGGGAGCGCTGAAGCTTTCTTT
CDR3 protein: CASSPDGSAEAFF

J gene: TRBJ1-1
V gene: TRBV30
D gene: TRBD1
clone size: .
CDR3 DNA: TGTGCCTGGAGTCGAAACAGGGGGGACACTGAAGCTTTCTTT
CDR3 protein: CAWSRNRGDTEAFF

J gene: TRBJ2-2
V gene: TRBV24-1
D gene: .
clone size: .
CDR3 DNA: TGTGCCACCAGTGATTTCAAGGACAGCACCGGGGAGCTGTTTTTT
CDR3 protein: CATSDFKDSTGELFF

J gene: TRBJ2-7
V gene: TRBV12-3/TRBV12-4
D gene: .
clone size: .
CDR3 DNA: TGTGCCAGCTTGGCGACTCCCTCCTACGAGCAGTACTTC
CDR3 protein: CASLATPSYEQYF

J gene: TRBJ2-1
V gene: TRBV5-1
D gene: TRBD2
clone size: once
CDR3 DNA: TGCGCCAGCAGCTGGGGACTACTAAATGAGCAGTTCTTC
CDR3 protein: CASSWGLLNEQFF

J gene: TRBJ2-1
V gene: TRBV2
D gene: TRBD2
clone size: few
CDR3 DNA: TGTGCCTGGTCCCGGGGGGCCTACAATGAGCAGTTCTTC
CDR3 protein: CAWSRGAYNEQFF

J gene: TRBJ1-6
V gene: TRBV28
D gene: .
clone size: once
CDR3 DNA: TGTGCCAGCAGTTTATGGGCAGGCGTAAATCCCCTCCACTTT
CDR3 protein: CASSLWAGVNPLHF

J gene: TRBJ2-5
V gene: TRBV5-1
D gene: TRBD2
clone size: .
CDR3 DNA: TGCGCCAGCAGCGCACTAGCGGGAGAAGAGACCCAGTACTTC
CDR3 protein: CASSALAGEETQYF